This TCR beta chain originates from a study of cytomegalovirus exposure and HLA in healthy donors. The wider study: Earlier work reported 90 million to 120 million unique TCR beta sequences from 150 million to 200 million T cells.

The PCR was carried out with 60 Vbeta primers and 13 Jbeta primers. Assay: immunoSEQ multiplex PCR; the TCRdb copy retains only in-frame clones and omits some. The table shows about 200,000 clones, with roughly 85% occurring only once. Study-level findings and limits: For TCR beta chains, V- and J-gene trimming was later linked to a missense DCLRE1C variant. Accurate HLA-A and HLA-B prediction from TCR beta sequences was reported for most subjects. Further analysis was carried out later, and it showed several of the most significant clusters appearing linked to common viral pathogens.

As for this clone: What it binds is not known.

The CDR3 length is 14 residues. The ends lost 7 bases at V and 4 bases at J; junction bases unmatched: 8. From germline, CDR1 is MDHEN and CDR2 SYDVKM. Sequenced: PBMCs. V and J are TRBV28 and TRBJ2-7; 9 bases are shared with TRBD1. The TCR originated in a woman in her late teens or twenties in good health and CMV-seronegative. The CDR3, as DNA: TGTGCCAGCACTGGGGGACAGGGTTCGTACGAGCAGTACTTC. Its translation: CASTGGQGSYEQYF.